This entry features one T cell receptor beta chain sequence. Its target is unknown. The primer mix had 60 Vbeta and 13 Jbeta primers. The assay was immunoSEQ multiplex PCR, and TCRdb's table has in-frame clones only and misses some. This repertoire includes fewer than 85,000 clones. The data derive from a study of cytomegalovirus exposure and HLA in healthy donors. Study observations and caveats: Specificity for CMV antigens was confirmed in vitro for three of the CMV-associated chains. Fewer N-insertions than the 666-donor mean were reportedly shown by an Asian-associated ancestry cluster in a later analysis.

CDR3 size: 14 residues. V gave up 4 bases and J gave up 4 bases; unmatched junction bases: 2. Per germline, CDR1 MGHDK and CDR2 SYGVNS. The sample taken for sequencing was PBMCs. The V and J genes are TRBV25-1 and TRBJ1-3; 9 nucleotides match TRBD1. The clonotype was recovered from a middle-aged man in good health and CMV-seropositive. CDR3 coding DNA: TGTGCCAGCAGTGTGGGACAGGGAGGAAACACCATATATTTT. This sequence encodes CASSVGQGGNTIYF.